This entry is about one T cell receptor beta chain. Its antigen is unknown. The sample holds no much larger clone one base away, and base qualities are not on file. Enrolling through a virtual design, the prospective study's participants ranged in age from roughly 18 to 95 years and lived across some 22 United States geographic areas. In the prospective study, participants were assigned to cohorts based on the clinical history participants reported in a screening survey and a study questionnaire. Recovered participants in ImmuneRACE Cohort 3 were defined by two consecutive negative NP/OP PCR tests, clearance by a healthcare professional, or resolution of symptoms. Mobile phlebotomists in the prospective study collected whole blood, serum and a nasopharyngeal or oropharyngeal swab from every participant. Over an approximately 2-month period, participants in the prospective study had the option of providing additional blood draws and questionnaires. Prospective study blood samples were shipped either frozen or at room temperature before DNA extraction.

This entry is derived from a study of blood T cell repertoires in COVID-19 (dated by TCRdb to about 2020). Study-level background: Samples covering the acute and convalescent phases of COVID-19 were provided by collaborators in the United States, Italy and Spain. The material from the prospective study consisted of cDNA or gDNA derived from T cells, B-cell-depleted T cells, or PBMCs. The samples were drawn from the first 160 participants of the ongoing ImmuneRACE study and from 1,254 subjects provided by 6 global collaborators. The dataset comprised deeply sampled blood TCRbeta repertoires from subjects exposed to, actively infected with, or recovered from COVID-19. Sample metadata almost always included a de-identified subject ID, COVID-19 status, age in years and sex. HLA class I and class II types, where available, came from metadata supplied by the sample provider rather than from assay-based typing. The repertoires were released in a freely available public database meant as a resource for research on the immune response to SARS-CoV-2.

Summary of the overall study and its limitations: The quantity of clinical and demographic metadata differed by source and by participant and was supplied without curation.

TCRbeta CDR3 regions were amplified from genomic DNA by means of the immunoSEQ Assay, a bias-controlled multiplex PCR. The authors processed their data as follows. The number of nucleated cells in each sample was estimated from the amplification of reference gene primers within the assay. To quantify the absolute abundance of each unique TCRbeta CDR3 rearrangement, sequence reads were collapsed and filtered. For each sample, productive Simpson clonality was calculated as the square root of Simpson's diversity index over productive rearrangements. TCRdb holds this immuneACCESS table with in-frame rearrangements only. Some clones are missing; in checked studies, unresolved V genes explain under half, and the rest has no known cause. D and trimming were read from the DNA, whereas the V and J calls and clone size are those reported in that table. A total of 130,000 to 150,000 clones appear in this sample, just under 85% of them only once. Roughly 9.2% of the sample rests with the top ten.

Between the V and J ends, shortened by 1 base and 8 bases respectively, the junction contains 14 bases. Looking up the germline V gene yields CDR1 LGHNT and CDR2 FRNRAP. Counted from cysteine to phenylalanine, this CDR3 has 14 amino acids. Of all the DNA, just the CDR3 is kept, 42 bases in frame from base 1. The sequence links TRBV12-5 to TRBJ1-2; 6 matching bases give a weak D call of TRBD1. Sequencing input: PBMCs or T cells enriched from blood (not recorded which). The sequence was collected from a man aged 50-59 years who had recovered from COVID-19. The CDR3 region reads CASGLDRELAGYTF. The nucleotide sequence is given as TGTGCTAGTGGTTTGGACAGGGAATTGGCGGGCTACACCTTC.